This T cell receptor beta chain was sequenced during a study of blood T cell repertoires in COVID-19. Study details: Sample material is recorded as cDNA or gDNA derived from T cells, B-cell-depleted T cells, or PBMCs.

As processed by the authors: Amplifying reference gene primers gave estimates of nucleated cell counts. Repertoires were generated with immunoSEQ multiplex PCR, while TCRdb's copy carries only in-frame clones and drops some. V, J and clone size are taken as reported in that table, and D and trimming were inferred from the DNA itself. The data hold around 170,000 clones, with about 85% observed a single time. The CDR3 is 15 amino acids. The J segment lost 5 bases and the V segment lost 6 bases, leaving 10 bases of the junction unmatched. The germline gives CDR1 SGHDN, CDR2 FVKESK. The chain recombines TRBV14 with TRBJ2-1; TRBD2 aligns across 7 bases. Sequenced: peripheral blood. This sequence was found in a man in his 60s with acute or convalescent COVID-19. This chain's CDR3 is CASSPLGREHNEQFF. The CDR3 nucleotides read TGTGCCAGCAGTCCTCTAGGGAGGGAGCACAATGAGCAGTTCTTC.